These T cell receptor beta chains were read from a single sample in a study of blood T cell repertoires in COVID-19. The assay was immunoSEQ multiplex PCR, and TCRdb's table has in-frame clones only and misses some. This sample has a few hundred thousand clones; more than 70% occur once, and the top ten carry 11%. The sample comprised peripheral blood. These receptors all come from a woman aged 30 to 39 with COVID-19, enrolled during active disease. Each CDR3 is given with its conserved first and last residue. D genes are given only for firm matches. Not every row has a clone size; where given, it reads once, few, many or a size class.

TRBD2 | TRBJ2-3 | TRBV6-1 | NA | TGTGCCAGCAGTGCATCCGGGACTAGCGGGAGAAGGGCAGATACGCAGTATTTT | CASSASGTSGRRADTQYF
TRBD2 | TRBJ2-1 | TRBV5-4 | once | TGTGCCAGCAGCTTAGCGGGAGTGGGTAACAATGAGCAGTTCTTC | CASSLAGVGNNEQFF
NA | TRBJ1-2 | TRBV5-5 | NA | TGTGCCAGCAGCTCAGGAGGAAACTATGGCTACACCTTC | CASSSGGNYGYTF
TRBD2 | TRBJ2-7 | TRBV5-5 | NA | TGTGCCAGCAGCTTGGGGGAGGGCCTCGACGAGCAGTACTTC | CASSLGEGLDEQYF
TRBD1 | TRBJ2-5 | TRBV5-5 | few | TGTGCCAGCTGGGACAGTCCGGAGACCCAGTACTTC | CASWDSPETQYF
TRBD2 | TRBJ2-7 | TRBV9 | few | TGTGCCAGCAGCGAAGGACTAGCGGACGAGCAGTACTTC | CASSEGLADEQYF
TRBD2 | TRBJ2-1 | TRBV10-3 | NA | TGTGCCATCAAACCGCTAGCGGGCTCCTACAATGAGCAGTTCTTC | CAIKPLAGSYNEQFF
NA | TRBJ2-7 | TRBV6-5 | NA | TGTGCCAGCAGCAAAAGCGCTTCCTCCTACGAGCAGTACTTC | CASSKSASSYEQYF
NA | TRBJ2-1 | TRBV19 | NA | TGTGCCAGTAGTATTTTTGTAGGGGACACCTCGCAGGAGCAGTTCTTC | CASSIFVGDTSQEQFF
TRBD1 | TRBJ1-1 | TRBV5-4 | NA | TGTGCCAGCAGCTCCCGGGACAGGCTGAACACTGAAGCTTTCTTT | CASSSRDRLNTEAFF
TRBD2 | TRBJ2-1 | TRBV11-2 | NA | TGTGCCAGCAGCCCGTGGACTAGCGGGATCTCCTACAATGAGCAGTTCTTC | CASSPWTSGISYNEQFF
TRBD2 | TRBJ2-5 | TRBV5-6 | once | TGTGCCAGCAGCCGGGGACTAGCGGAAGAGACCCAGTACTTC | CASSRGLAEETQYF
TRBD2 | TRBJ2-3 | TRBV11-2 | once | TGTGCCAGCAGCCCGAGCGGGACCCGCACAGATACGCAGTATTTT | CASSPSGTRTDTQYF
NA | TRBJ2-1 | TRBV29-1 | NA | TGCAGCGCCTCCAACCGCGGGGTGCCTGGCGGCCTTGACTCCTACAATGAGCAGTTCTTC | CSASNRGVPGGLDSYNEQFF
NA | TRBJ2-1 | TRBV7-9 | NA | TGTGCCAGCAGCTTACTTAGTGCTCCCGCGAAACACAATGAGCAGTTCTTC | CASSLLSAPAKHNEQFF
NA | TRBJ2-7 | TRBV6-1 | NA | TGTGCCAGCAGTGAAGCCCCGCGCCACGAGCAGTACTTC | CASSEAPRHEQYF